The sequence of this T cell receptor (beta chain) was determined in a study of cytomegalovirus exposure and HLA in healthy donors. The CDR3 is 13 amino acids. Germline CDR1 is SNHLY and CDR2 is FYNNEI. J lost 2 bases, V lost 8 bases, and 5 bases had no gene match. 60 Vbeta and 13 Jbeta primers were used in PCR. Data came from immunoSEQ multiplex PCR; TCRdb stores just in-frame clones and leaves some out. This sample has about 130,000 clones, with about 11% found just once. The TCR originated in a woman between 18 and 29 years old in good health and CMV-seropositive. This rearrangement joins TRBV2 to TRBJ2-7, with TRBD2 matching 8 bases. Sequencing input: PBMCs. The CDR3 sequence: CASEAGEAYEQYF. In DNA form, the CDR3 reads TGTGCCAGCGAAGCGGGAGAGGCCTACGAGCAGTACTTC.